This T cell receptor beta chain emerged from a study of blood T cell repertoires in COVID-19. Study-level information: The United States, Italy and Spain were the sources of the acute and convalescent COVID-19 samples.

TCRdb keeps only in-frame clones here, not all; method: immunoSEQ multiplex PCR. Among some 150,000 clones listed, less than 80% were seen once. Germline trimming cut 4 bases from V and 0 bases from J; bases unmatched to any gene: 4. Germline CDR1 and CDR2: KGHSH and LQKENI. CDR3 size: 16 residues. The gene calls are TRBV18 and TRBJ1-3, with TRBD1 matching 9 bases. The origin of this receptor is a woman aged 80 or over with active or convalescent COVID-19. The sample consisted of peripheral blood. CDR3 protein: CASSLGQGLSGNTIYF. CDR3 sequence (DNA): TGTGCCAGCTCACTGGGACAGGGACTCTCTGGAAACACCATATATTTT.